This TCR beta chain derives from a study of metastatic and nonmetastatic thyroid tumors. The overall study: Repertoire data that came from the blood and tumor or nodule tissue of malignant and benign thyroid patients were compared.

TCRdb reprocessed the PCR reads via MiXCR. Among roughly 34,000 clones listed, over 20% were seen once. This clone is categorized as medium-sized (0.01 to 0.1%). The ends lost 6 bases at V and 9 bases at J; junction bases unmatched: 6. This CDR3 spans 13 amino acids. Germline V CDR1 and CDR2: LNHDA, SQIVND (reference sequence). Before thyroid surgery, none of the patients had received any treatment. V is TRBV19 and J is TRBJ2-1, with TRBD1 matching over 9 bases. The specimen sequenced was tumor tissue. The receptor was isolated from a male donor with papillary thyroid cancer or a benign thyroid nodule (not recorded which). Some clones in this sample may be carry-over from other donors' samples. For the CDR3, the DNA is TGTGCCAGTAGCAAACAGGGGGCCCCTGAGCAGTTCTTC. Translation gives CASSKQGAPEQFF.